Reported below is one T cell receptor (beta chain). In the original processing: Nucleated cell counts were estimated from reference gene primer amplification. Assay: immunoSEQ multiplex PCR; the TCRdb copy retains only in-frame clones and omits some. Clonal size and the V and J genes are those of that table, whereas D and trimming came from the DNA. Of some 350,000 clones in the sample, approximately 90% were seen once. The sample belongs to a study of blood T cell repertoires in COVID-19. Overall study context: Sites in the United States, Italy and Spain provided acute and convalescent COVID-19 samples. T cells, B-cell-depleted T cells, or PBMCs supplied cDNA or gDNA.

V dropped 1 base and J dropped 3 bases, with 12 bases sitting between them. The CDR3 totals 15 residues. The germline gives CDR1 SNHLY, CDR2 FYNNEI. The material sequenced was peripheral blood. The clonotype originates from a young woman who had recovered from COVID-19. The chain is built from TRBV2 and TRBJ1-2; D possibly corresponds to TRBD1 (6 bases). CDR3 sequence reads: CASSEDRDAYYGYTF. CDR3 nucleotide sequence: TGTGCCAGCAGTGAAGACAGGGATGCCTACTATGGCTACACCTTC.